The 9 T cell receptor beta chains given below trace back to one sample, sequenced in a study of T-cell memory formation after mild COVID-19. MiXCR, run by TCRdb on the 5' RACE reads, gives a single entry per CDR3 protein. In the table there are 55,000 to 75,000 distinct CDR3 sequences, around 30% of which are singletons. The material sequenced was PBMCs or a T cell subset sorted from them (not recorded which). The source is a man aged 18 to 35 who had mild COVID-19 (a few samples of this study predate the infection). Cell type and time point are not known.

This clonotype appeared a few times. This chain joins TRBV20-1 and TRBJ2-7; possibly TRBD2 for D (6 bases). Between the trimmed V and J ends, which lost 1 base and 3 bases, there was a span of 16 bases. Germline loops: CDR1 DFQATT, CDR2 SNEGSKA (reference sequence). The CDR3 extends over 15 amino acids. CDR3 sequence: CSARGSSSGIYEQYV. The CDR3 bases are TGCAGTGCTAGAGGTTCGAGTAGCGGTATCTACGAGCAGTACGTC.

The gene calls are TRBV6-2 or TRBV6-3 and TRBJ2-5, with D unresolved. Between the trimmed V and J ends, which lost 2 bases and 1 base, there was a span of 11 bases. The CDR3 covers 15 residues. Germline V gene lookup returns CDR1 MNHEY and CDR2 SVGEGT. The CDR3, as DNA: TGTGCCAGCAGTTACAGGGCCTACAGCCAAGAGACCCAGTACTTC. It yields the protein CASSYRAYSQETQYF.

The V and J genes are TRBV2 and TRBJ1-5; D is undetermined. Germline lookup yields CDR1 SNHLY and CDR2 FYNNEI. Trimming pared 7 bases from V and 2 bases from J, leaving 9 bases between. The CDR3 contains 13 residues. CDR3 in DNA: TGTGCCAGCACCGGACTTGGCAATCAGCCCCAGCATTTT. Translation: CASTGLGNQPQHF.

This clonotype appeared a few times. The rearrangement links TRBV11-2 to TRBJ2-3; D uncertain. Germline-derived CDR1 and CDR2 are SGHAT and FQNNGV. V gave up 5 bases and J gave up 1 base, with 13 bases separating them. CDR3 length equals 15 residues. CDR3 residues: CASSPGVSGTDTQYF. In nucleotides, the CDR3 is TGTGCCAGCAGCCCGGGCGTCAGCGGCACAGATACGCAGTATTTT.

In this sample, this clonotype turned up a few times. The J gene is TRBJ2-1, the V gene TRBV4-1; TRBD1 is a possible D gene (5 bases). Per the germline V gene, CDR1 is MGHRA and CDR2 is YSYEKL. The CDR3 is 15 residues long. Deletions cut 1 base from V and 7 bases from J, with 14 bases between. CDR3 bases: TGCGCCAGCAGCCAAGGACAGTTTCTAGGGAATGAGCAGTTCTTC. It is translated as CASSQGQFLGNEQFF.

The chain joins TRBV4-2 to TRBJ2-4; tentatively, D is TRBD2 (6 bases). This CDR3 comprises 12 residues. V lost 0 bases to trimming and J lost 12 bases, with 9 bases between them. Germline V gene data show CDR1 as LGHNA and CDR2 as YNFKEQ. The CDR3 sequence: CASSQEGGDQYF. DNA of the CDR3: TGTGCCAGCAGCCAAGAAGGAGGGGATCAGTACTTC.

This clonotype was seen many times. CDR3 residues: CATEEENTGELFF. As DNA, the CDR3 is TGTGCCACAGAGGAGGAGAACACCGGGGAGCTGTTTTTT. The rearrangement uses TRBV7-8 and TRBJ2-2; D possibly corresponds to TRBD2 (5 bases). Trimming pared 10 bases from V and 1 base from J, leaving 10 bases between. Germline V gives CDR1 SGHVS, CDR2 FQNEAQ. This CDR3 spans 13 amino acids.

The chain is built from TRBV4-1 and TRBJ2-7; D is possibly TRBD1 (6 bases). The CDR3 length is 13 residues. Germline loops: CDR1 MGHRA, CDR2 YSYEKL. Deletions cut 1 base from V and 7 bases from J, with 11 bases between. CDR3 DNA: TGCGCCAGCAGCCAAGTGGGGGCAGGGGAGCAGTACGTC. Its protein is CASSQVGAGEQYV.

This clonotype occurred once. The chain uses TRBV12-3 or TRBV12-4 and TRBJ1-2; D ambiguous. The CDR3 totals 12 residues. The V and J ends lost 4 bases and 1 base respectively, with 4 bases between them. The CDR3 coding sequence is TGTGCCAGCAGTTGGTATAACTATGGCTACACCTTC. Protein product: CASSWYNYGYTF.